What follows are 5 T cell receptor beta chains derived from one specimen sequenced in a study of blood T cell repertoires in COVID-19. Repertoires were generated with immunoSEQ multiplex PCR, while TCRdb's copy carries only in-frame clones and drops some. The table has 300,000 to 450,000 clones, approximately 90% seen once. The sample comprised PBMCs or T cells enriched from blood (not recorded which). The origin of the receptors is a man aged 18 to 29 who had recovered from COVID-19.

The V call is TRBV10-3, the J call TRBJ2-7, with D unresolved. Germline loops: CDR1 ENHRY, CDR2 SYGVKD. The CDR3 is made up of 11 amino acids. V lost 6 bases and J lost 7, with 10 bases in between. CDR3: CAIRSSGEQYF. In DNA, the CDR3 is TGTGCCATCAGAAGTTCAGGAGAGCAGTACTTC.

The rearrangement links TRBV5-6 to TRBJ1-2, with TRBD1 as a possible D gene (6 bases). Per germline, CDR1 SGHDT and CDR2 YYEEEE. Between the trimmed V and J ends, which lost 2 bases and 4 bases, there was a span of 9 bases. CDR3 size: 13 residues. CDR3 residues: CASSFQGSYGYTF. CDR3 in DNA: TGTGCCAGCAGCTTCCAGGGGAGCTATGGCTACACCTTC.

The V gene is TRBV19, the J gene TRBJ2-7, with a possible D match to TRBD2 (5 bases). The germline gives CDR1 LNHDA, CDR2 SQIVND (reference sequence). This CDR3 is 12 amino acids long. Trimming removed 6 bases from V and 1 base from J, with 7 bases in between. CDR3 loop: CASSGISYEQYF. For the CDR3, the DNA is TGTGCCAGTAGCGGGATTTCCTACGAGCAGTACTTC.

The CDR3 DNA is TGCGCCAGCAGCCCCTCTATACCCCGCTCCTACGAGCAGTACTTC. Protein sequence: CASSPSIPRSYEQYF. The chain employs TRBV4-1 and TRBJ2-7; no reliable D call. The ends were cut back, 4 bases at V and 0 bases at J, with 13 bases in the middle. The CDR3 totals 15 residues. Germline assignment: CDR1 MGHRA and CDR2 YSYEKL.

The CDR3 region is CASKIGGIGFKNTEAFF. The DNA of the CDR3 is TGTGCCAGCAAAATAGGAGGGATTGGGTTTAAGAACACTGAAGCTTTCTTT. The chain uses TRBV12-1 and TRBJ1-1. TRBV12-1 is reported as a pseudogene. The CDR3 is made up of 17 amino acids.